This T cell receptor (beta chain) was captured by sequencing in a study of T cell responses to AZD1222 COVID-19 vaccine. Points on this clone: The antigen remains undetermined.

Produced via immunoSEQ multiplex PCR; TCRdb's table is partial and in-frame only. Counted here are around 140,000 clones, about 89% occurring once; the ten biggest clones make up about 7.5%. Study conclusions and caveats: White British people made up most donors, females outnumbered males, and clonal diversity was possibly underestimated. Sampled repertoires all dated from after the peak T cell response. With dominance at 160-218 and 743-854, vaccine-associated CD4 TCRs spanned spike.

Source: peripheral blood, taken 28 days after the second dose of the MenACWY control vaccine. This receptor was taken from an adult who received the MenACWY meningococcal vaccine as a control.

CDR3 protein: CASSPTGGGNFLSNQPQHF. CDR3 in DNA: TGTGCCAGCTCACCGACAGGGGGCGGGAATTTCCTTAGCAATCAGCCCCAGCATTTT. The V and J genes are TRBV18 and TRBJ1-5, with TRBD1 matching over 10 bases. V trimming: 3 bases; J trimming: 0 bases; junction bases outside the gene matches: 11. Per the germline V gene, CDR1 is KGHSH and CDR2 is LQKENI. The CDR3 loop spans 19 amino acids.